This TCR beta chain was sequenced for a study of a mutant IDH1 vaccine in newly diagnosed glioma. Study overall: Treated patients were roughly 62% male, about 38% female, mean age 40.4 years. Study-wide results and caveats: Top-clonotype changes in peripheral T cells seemed unrelated to pseudoprogression.

In its sample, this clone was seen a few times. What it recognizes is unknown. This sample's time point: baseline, week 1 (first vaccination visit). The treatment denotes: pre-vaccination baseline after standard-of-care therapy. Donor tumors were new WHO grade 3 or 4 IDH1-mutant, ATRX-lost astrocytomas. V shed 4 bases and J 8 bases; nucleotides not matched to a gene: 14. The CDR3 extends over 17 amino acids. In germline, CDR1 is LNHNV, CDR2 YYDKDF (reference sequence). The protocol was immunoSEQ multiplex PCR, while the TCRdb copy is restricted to in-frame clones and leaves out a portion. The profile shows fewer than 50,000 clones, around 82% of them singletons.

The specimen was PBMCs, collected from a glioma patient treated with radiotherapy, temozolomide or both. The rearrangement uses TRBV15 and TRBJ1-2; 12 bases map to TRBD1. The sequence came from a middle-aged man with glioma. Some clones in this sample may be carry-over from other donors' samples. The CDR3 bases are TGTGCCACCAGCAAGAGTGGGGACAGGGGGCGATTTGGGGGCTACACCTTC. As protein: CATSKSGDRGRFGGYTF. The full variable domain, its missing parts supplied by reference TRBV15 and TRBJ1-2, is DAMVIQNPRYQVTQFGKPVTLSCSQTLNHNVMYWYQQKSSQAPKLLFHYYDKDFNNEADTPDNFQSRRPNTSFCFLDIRSPGLGDTAMYLCATSKSGDRGRFGGYTFGSGTRLTVV.